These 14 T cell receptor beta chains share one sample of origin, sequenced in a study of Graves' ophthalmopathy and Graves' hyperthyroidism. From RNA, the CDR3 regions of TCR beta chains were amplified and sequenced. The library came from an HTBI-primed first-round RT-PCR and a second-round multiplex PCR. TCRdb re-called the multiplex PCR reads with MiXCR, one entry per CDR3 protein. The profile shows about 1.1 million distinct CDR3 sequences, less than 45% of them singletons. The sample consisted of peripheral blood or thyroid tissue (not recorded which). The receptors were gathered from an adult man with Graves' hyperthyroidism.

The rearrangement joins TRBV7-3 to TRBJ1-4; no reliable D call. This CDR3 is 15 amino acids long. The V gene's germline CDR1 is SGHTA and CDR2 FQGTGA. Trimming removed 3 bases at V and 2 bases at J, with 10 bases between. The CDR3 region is CASSLPWETNEKLFF. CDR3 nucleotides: TGTGCCAGCAGCTTGCCTTGGGAGACTAATGAAAAACTGTTTTTT.

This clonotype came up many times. This chain's CDR3 is CSAREYLPGETQYF. The CDR3 region has the DNA TGCAGTGCTAGAGAATACTTACCCGGGGAGACCCAGTACTTC. The chain is built from TRBV20-1 and TRBJ2-5; D not resolved. The length of the CDR3 is 14 residues. With 0 bases removed from V and 5 bases from J, the gap between germline ends came to 13 bases. Germline CDR1 is DFQATT and CDR2 is SNEGSKA (reference sequence).

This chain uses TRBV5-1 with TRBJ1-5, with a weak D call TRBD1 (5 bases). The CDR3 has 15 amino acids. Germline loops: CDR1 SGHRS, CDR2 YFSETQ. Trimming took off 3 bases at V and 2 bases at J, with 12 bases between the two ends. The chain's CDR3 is CASSWGDLGNQPQHF. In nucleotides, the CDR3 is TGCGCCAGCAGCTGGGGGGACCTGGGCAATCAGCCCCAGCATTTT.

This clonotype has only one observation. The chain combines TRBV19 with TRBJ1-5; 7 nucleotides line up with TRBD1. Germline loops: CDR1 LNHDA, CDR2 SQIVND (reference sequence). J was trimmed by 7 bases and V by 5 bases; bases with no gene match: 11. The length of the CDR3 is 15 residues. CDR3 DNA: TGTGCCAGTAGTGCCCGACAGGGCGGGACCCAGCCCCAGCATTTT. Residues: CASSARQGGTQPQHF.

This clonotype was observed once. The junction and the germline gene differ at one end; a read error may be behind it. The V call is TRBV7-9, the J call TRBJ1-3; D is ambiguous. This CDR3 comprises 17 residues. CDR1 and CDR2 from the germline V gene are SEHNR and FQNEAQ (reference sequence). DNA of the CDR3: TGTGCCTGCAGCTTAGCCGTAACAGCTAGCTCTGGAAACACCATATATTTT. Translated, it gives CACSLAVTASSGNTIYF. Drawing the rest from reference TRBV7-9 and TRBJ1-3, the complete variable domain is DTGVSQNPRHKITKRGQNVTFRCDPISEHNRLYWYRQTLGQGPEFLTYFQNEAQLEKSRLLSDRFSAERPKGSFSTLEIQRTEQGDSAMYLCACSLAVTASSGNTIYFGEGSWLTVV.

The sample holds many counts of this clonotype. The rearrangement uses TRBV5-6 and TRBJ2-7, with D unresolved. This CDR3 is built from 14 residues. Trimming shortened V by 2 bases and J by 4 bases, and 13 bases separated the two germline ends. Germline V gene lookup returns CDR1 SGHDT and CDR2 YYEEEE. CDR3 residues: CASSFRSRSYEQYF. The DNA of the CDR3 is TGTGCCAGCAGCTTTAGATCCCGGAGTTACGAGCAGTACTTC. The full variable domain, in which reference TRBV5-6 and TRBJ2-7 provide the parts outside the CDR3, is DAGVTQSPTHLIKTRGQQVTLRCSPKSGHDTVSWYQQALGQGPQFIFQYYEEEERQRGNFPDRFSGHQFPNYSSELNVNALLLGDSALYLCASSFRSRSYEQYFGPGTRLTVT.

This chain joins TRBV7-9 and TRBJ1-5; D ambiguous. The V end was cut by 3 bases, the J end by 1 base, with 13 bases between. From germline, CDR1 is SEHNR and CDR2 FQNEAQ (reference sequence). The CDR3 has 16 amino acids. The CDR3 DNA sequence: TGTGCCAGCAGCTTTGGACCGAGATTAAGCAATCAGCCCCAGCATTTT. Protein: CASSFGPRLSNQPQHF.

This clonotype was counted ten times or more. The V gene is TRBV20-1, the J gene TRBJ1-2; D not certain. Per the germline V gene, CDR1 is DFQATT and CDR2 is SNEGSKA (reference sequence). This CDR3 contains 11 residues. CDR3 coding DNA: TGCAGAGTGGCAGAACTCTATGGCTACACCTTC. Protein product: CRVAELYGYTF.

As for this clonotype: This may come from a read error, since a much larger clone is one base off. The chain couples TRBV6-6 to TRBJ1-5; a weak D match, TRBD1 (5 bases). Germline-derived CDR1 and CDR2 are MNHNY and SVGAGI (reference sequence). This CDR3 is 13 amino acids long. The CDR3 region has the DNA TGTGCCAGCAGTCACTCCAGGGTTCAGCCCCAGCATTTT. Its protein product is CASSHSRVQPQHF.

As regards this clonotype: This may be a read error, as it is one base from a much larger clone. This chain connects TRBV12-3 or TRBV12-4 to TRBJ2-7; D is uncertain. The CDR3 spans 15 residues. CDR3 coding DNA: TGTGCCAGCAGTTTAGCAGCTTCTAAGACCTACGGGCAGTACTTC. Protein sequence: CASSLAASKTYGQYF.

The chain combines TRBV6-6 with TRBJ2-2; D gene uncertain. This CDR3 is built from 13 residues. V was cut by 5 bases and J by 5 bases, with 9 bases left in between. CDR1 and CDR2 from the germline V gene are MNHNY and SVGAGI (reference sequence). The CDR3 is CASSEVPTGELFF. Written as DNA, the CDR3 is TGTGCCAGCAGTGAGGTCCCTACCGGGGAGCTGTTTTTT.

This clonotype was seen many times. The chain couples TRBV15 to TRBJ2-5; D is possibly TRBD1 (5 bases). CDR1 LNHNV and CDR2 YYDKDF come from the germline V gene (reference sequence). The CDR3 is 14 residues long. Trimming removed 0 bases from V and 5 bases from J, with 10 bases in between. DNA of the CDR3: TGTGCCACCAGCAGAGATCAAGGGGCCGAGACCCAGTACTTC. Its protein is CATSRDQGAETQYF.

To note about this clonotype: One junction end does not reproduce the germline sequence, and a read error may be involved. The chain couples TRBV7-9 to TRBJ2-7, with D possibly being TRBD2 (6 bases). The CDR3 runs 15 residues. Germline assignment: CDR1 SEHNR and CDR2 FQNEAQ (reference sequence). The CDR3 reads CASSQGAGLGYEQYF. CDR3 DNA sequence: TGCGCCAGCAGCCAAGGGGCGGGGTTGGGTTACGAGCAGTACTTC.

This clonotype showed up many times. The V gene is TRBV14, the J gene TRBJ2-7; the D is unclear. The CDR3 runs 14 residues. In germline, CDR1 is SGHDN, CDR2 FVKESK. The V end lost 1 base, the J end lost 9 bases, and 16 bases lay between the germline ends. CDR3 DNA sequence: TGTGCCAGCAGCCAAGGGTACCGACGGGTGGTGCAGTACTTC. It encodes CASSQGYRRVVQYF. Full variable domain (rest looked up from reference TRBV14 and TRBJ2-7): EAGVTQFPSHSVIEKGQTVTLRCDPISGHDNLYWYRRVMGKEIKFLLHFVKESKQDESGMPNNRFLAERTGGTYSTLKVQPAELEDSGVYFCASSQGYRRVVQYFGPGTRLTVT.